Listed here are 14 T cell receptor beta chains from one sample, sequenced in a study of shared clonotypes between healthy human individuals. The protocol was immunoSEQ multiplex PCR, while the TCRdb copy is restricted to in-frame clones and leaves out a portion. The table has 400,000 to 500,000 clones, around 78% seen once. The sample taken for sequencing was PBMCs. These receptors all come from a woman aged 40 to 49 in good health. Some clones in this sample may be carry-over from other donors' samples.

DNA of the CDR3: TGTGCCATCAGTGAGTGGACAGGGCCCTACAATGAGCAGTTCTTC. Protein: CAISEWTGPYNEQFF. The V call is TRBV10-3, the J call TRBJ2-1; 8 bases align to TRBD1. The CDR3 has 15 amino acids. Germline assignment: CDR1 ENHRY and CDR2 SYGVKD. V was clipped by 1 base and J by 2 bases; unmatched bases: 1.

The CDR3 DNA reads TGTGCCAGCAAGGGGGACAGGGTGGATGGCTACACCTTC. Residues: CASKGDRVDGYTF. The V and J genes are TRBV2 and TRBJ1-2; the match to TRBD1 covers 9 bases. Germline lookup yields CDR1 SNHLY and CDR2 FYNNEI. The CDR3 has 13 residues. V was clipped by 7 bases and J by 6 bases; unmatched bases: 6.

The J gene is TRBJ1-5, the V gene TRBV6-4; perhaps TRBD1 as D (5 bases). The ends were cut back, 7 bases at V and 3 bases at J, with 19 bases in the middle. The CDR3 has 16 amino acids. The germline CDR1 and CDR2 sequences are MRHNA and SNTAGT. CDR3 nucleotides: TGTGCCAGCAACCCCCCCCGCGGGGGTCACAATCAGCCCCAGCATTTT. Encoded protein: CASNPPRGGHNQPQHF.

The chain has TRBV28 and TRBJ1-2; D possibly corresponds to TRBD1 (6 bases). V was shortened by 3 bases and J by 4 bases, with 12 bases between the two germline ends. The CDR3 spans 14 residues. The germline gives CDR1 MDHEN, CDR2 SYDVKM. CDR3 protein: CASSFGRGGYGYTF. Here the CDR3 DNA reads TGTGCCAGCAGTTTCGGCAGGGGAGGCTATGGCTACACCTTC.

This clone was seen just once. The rearrangement joins TRBV5-1 to TRBJ1-1, with D maybe TRBD1 (6 bases). Trimming took off 1 base at V and 4 bases at J, with 23 bases between the two ends. The CDR3 has 18 amino acids. Germline V gene sequence: CDR1 SGHRS, CDR2 YFSETQ. CDR3 sequence reads: CASSLLSTVVGRGTEAFF. The DNA of the CDR3 is TGCGCCAGCAGCTTGTTATCGACCGTCGTAGGCAGGGGCACTGAAGCTTTCTTT.

About this clone: At one boundary the junction diverges from the germline segment, which might be a read error. The V and J genes are TRBV11-2 and TRBJ2-1; no reliable D call. Germline CDR1 SGHAT, CDR2 FQNNGV. This CDR3 has 15 residues. CDR3 residues: CASRPPGSMINGQFF. Written as DNA, the CDR3 is TGTGCCAGCAGGCCCCCAGGTTCGATGATCAATGGGCAGTTCTTC. Using reference TRBV11-2 and TRBJ2-1 for the parts outside the CDR3, the full variable domain is EAGVAQSPRYKIIEKRQSVAFWCNPISGHATLYWYQQILGQGPKLLIQFQNNGVVDDSQLPKDRFSAERLKGVDSTLKIQPAKLEDSAVYLCASRPPGSMINGQFFGPGTRLTVL.

The genes are TRBV19 and TRBJ2-1; a weak D match, TRBD1 (8 bases). The CDR3 loop spans 14 amino acids. Trimming took off 5 bases at V and 8 bases at J, with 16 bases between the two ends. Germline CDR1 reads LNHDA; CDR2 reads SQIVND (reference sequence). CDR3 in amino acids: CASSPQGGYDEQFF. The CDR3 bases are TGTGCCAGTAGTCCACAGGGGGGGTACGATGAGCAGTTCTTC.

The V and J genes are TRBV7-9 and TRBJ2-2; tentatively, D is TRBD2 (6 bases). In germline, CDR1 is SEHNR, CDR2 FQNEAQ (reference sequence). Deletions cut 7 bases from V and 8 bases from J, with 14 bases between. The CDR3 runs to 13 residues. This CDR3 reads CASITGGVGELFF. The CDR3, as DNA: TGTGCCAGCATTACAGGCGGGGTTGGGGAGCTGTTTTTT.

The rearrangement joins TRBV29-1 to TRBJ2-3; 12 bases match TRBD2. Germline trimming cut 6 bases from V and 4 bases from J; bases unmatched to any gene: 8. CDR3 length equals 15 residues. Germline V gene lookup returns CDR1 SQVTM and CDR2 ANQGSEA. The CDR3 nucleotides are TGCAGCGTCGCTCGACTAGCGGGAGTTGCAGATACGCAGTATTTT. Translating gives CSVARLAGVADTQYF.

The rearrangement joins TRBV7-3 to TRBJ1-1; D is undetermined. CDR3 length equals 13 residues. V was shortened by 4 bases and J by 0 bases, with 6 bases between the two germline ends. From germline, CDR1 is SGHTA and CDR2 FQGTGA. Written as DNA, the CDR3 is TGTGCCAGCAGCTGGAGCCTGAACACTGAAGCTTTCTTT. Translating gives CASSWSLNTEAFF.

Many counts were recorded for this clone. At the DNA level, this CDR3 is encoded by other sequences in the same sample as well. The rearrangement uses TRBV29-1 and TRBJ2-3, with D unresolved. Germline loops: CDR1 SQVTM, CDR2 ANQGSEA. The CDR3 is made up of 14 amino acids. Trimming pared 6 bases from V and 1 base from J, leaving 14 bases between. The CDR3 DNA follows: TGCAGCGTCACTGCAGGCTCAGGCACAGATACGCAGTATTTT. As protein: CSVTAGSGTDTQYF.

The chain has TRBV15 and TRBJ2-7; possible D gene TRBD2, 6 bases. Trimming took off 0 bases at V and 5 bases at J, with 14 bases between the two ends. Germline CDR1 is LNHNV and CDR2 is YYDKDF (reference sequence). There are 15 residues in the CDR3. The CDR3 coding sequence is TGTGCCACCAGCAGAGATTTTCGGGGGTGGGACGAGCAGTACTTC. It codes for CATSRDFRGWDEQYF.

The rearrangement uses TRBV6-5 and TRBJ2-7; 7 bases fit TRBD2. The CDR3 extends over 12 amino acids. Unmatched junction bases numbered 4, after V lost 2 bases and J lost 9 bases. Per the germline V gene, CDR1 is MNHEY and CDR2 is SVGAGI. The DNA for the CDR3 is TGTGCCAGCAGTTACGGGAGGGACTCGCAGTACTTC. As protein: CASSYGRDSQYF.

The chain couples TRBV11-1 to TRBJ2-1, with 9 bases that match TRBD2. Germline CDR1 reads SGHAT; CDR2 reads FQDESV (reference sequence). V dropped 4 bases and J dropped 6; count of bases not matched to a gene: 1. CDR3 length equals 13 residues. For the CDR3, the DNA is TGTGCCAGCAGCTCGGGACTAGCCAATGAGCAGTTCTTC. Its protein is CASSSGLANEQFF.